This T cell receptor beta chain is from a study of blood T cell repertoires in COVID-19. Study-level information: COVID-19 samples, acute and convalescent, were from the United States, Italy and Spain. PBMCs, B-cell-depleted T cells, or T cells were the source of the cDNA or gDNA that made up the material.

The CDR3 is 14 amino acids. Deletions cut 3 bases from V and 5 bases from J, with 13 bases between. Per the germline V gene, CDR1 is MDHEN and CDR2 is SYDVKM. In the original workflow: By means of reference gene primer amplification, nucleated cell counts were estimated. TCRdb keeps only in-frame clones here, not all; method: immunoSEQ multiplex PCR. V, J and clone size were drawn from that table, and D and trimming were deduced from the DNA. The sample records approximately 120,000 clones, almost 85% being singletons. The chain carries TRBV28 and TRBJ1-2; D is unresolved. Sequencing was carried out using peripheral blood. The receptor's source is a human donor in a cohort sampled during active COVID-19. Here the CDR3 DNA reads TGTGCCAGCAGTTTGCTCGAAACGGGGTATGGCTACACCTTC. Translating it yields CASSLLETGYGYTF.